The 29 T cell receptor beta chains presented below share a single source sample, sequenced in a study of OX40 agonist ivuxolimab in advanced cancers. TCRdb's copy holds only in-frame clones and misses some; the assay was immunoSEQ multiplex PCR. This sample has approximately 82,000 clones; 83% occur once, and the top ten carry 0.7% to 0.9%. This material consisted of CD4+ or CD8+ T cells sorted from blood, taken in a trial of the OX40 agonist ivuxolimab. These receptors came from an adult with an advanced solid tumor such as melanoma, head and neck, liver or kidney cancer.

This rearrangement joins TRBV9 to TRBJ1-3, with D possibly matching TRBD1 (6 bases). The CDR3 has 16 residues. Trimming shortened V by 1 base and J by 1 base, and 12 bases separated the two germline ends. The germline CDR1 and CDR2 sequences are SGDLS and YYNGEE. The DNA of the CDR3 is TGTGCCAGCAGCGTAACGGACAGTGTTTCTGGAAACACCATATATTTT. This translates into CASSVTDSVSGNTIYF.

This clone was seen a few times. The V gene is TRBV19, the J gene TRBJ1-3; 7 nucleotides agree with TRBD1. The CDR3 loop spans 14 amino acids. CDR1 and CDR2 from the germline V gene are LNHDA and SQIVND (reference sequence). After removal of 6 bases from V and 7 bases from J, the junction contained 9 bases not matched to a gene. As DNA, the CDR3 is TGTGCCAGTAGCCAACAGGGGAGTGGGAACACCATATATTTT. Protein product: CASSQQGSGNTIYF.

J is TRBJ1-1 and V is TRBV18, with TRBD1 matching over 7 bases. The CDR3 length is 16 residues. The junction had 8 bases not matched to a gene; V was cut back by 3 bases and J by 1 base. CDR1 is KGHSH and CDR2 is LQKENI in the germline V gene. The CDR3 loop is CASSPSTGTENTEAFF. CDR3 sequence (DNA): TGTGCCAGCTCACCTTCGACCGGGACAGAGAACACTGAAGCTTTCTTT.

The chain is built from TRBV19 and TRBJ2-7, with D perhaps matching TRBD2 (5 bases). The germline V and J ends were trimmed by 5 bases and 1 base, with 12 bases remaining between them. From germline, CDR1 is LNHDA and CDR2 SQIVND (reference sequence). The CDR3 loop spans 14 amino acids. Written as DNA, the CDR3 is TGTGCCAGTAGTGTTGGACTGTTGTCCTACGAGCAGTACTTC. Protein sequence: CASSVGLLSYEQYF.

The genes are TRBV2 and TRBJ2-7; D is unclear. Germline V lookup: CDR1 SNHLY, CDR2 FYNNEI. The CDR3 is made up of 13 amino acids. The V end lost 3 bases, the J end lost 2 bases, and 8 bases lay between the germline ends. As DNA, the CDR3 is TGTGCCAGCAGTGACAACCTCGCCTACGAGCAGTACTTC. Protein product: CASSDNLAYEQYF.

The J gene is TRBJ2-7, the V gene TRBV19; 10 nucleotides line up with TRBD1. This CDR3 comprises 14 residues. V lost 6 bases, J lost 5 bases, and 7 bases stayed unmatched. CDR1 is LNHDA and CDR2 is SQIVND in the germline V gene (reference sequence). Here the CDR3 reads CASRTGTGADEQYF. The DNA of the CDR3 is TGTGCCAGTAGAACCGGGACAGGGGCCGACGAGCAGTACTTC.

The chain employs TRBV6-1 and TRBJ2-7; D possibly matches TRBD1 or TRBD2 (6 bases each). V was trimmed by 4 bases and J by 4 bases, leaving 17 bases between them. The length of the CDR3 is 15 residues. Germline CDR1 is MNHNS and CDR2 is SASEGT. CDR3 nucleotides: TGTGCCAGCAGTGTAGGACAACAGGGAGGATACGAGCAGTACTTC. This codes for CASSVGQQGGYEQYF.

The V call is TRBV7-2, the J call TRBJ2-3, with unresolved D. Deletions cut 7 bases from V and 2 bases from J, with 13 bases between. The length of the CDR3 is 14 residues. CDR1 and CDR2 from the germline V gene are SGHTA and FQGNSA. The CDR3 region is CASTPLLYTDTQYF. The CDR3 DNA follows: TGTGCCAGCACGCCGTTACTATACACAGATACGCAGTATTTT. The entire variable domain, with the rest obtained from reference TRBV7-2 and TRBJ2-3, is as follows: GAGVSQSPSNKVTEKGKDVELRCDPISGHTALYWYRQSLGQGLEFLIYFQGNSAPDKSGLPSDRFSAERTGGSVSTLTIQRTQQEDSAVYLCASTPLLYTDTQYFGPGTRLTVL.

The J gene is TRBJ1-1, the V gene TRBV11-2; D gene unclear. Germline lookup yields CDR1 SGHAT and CDR2 FQNNGV. V was pared by 5 bases and J by 7 bases, with 11 bases between. The CDR3 consists of 12 residues. The CDR3 sequence: CASSPSHLEAFF. CDR3 nucleotide sequence: TGTGCCAGCAGCCCCTCTCATCTTGAAGCTTTCTTT.

This clone was picked up a small number of times. This sequence joins TRBV11-2 and TRBJ1-2; no reliable D call. This CDR3 is built from 14 residues. Germline CDR1 SGHAT, CDR2 FQNNGV. V lost 4 bases to trimming and J lost 7 bases, with 16 bases between them. CDR3 region: CASSSTRHLTGYTF. CDR3 sequence (DNA): TGTGCCAGCAGCTCCACCCGCCATTTAACTGGCTACACCTTC.

The CDR3 DNA sequence: TGTGCCATCAGTGAGGGACAGGCGAACACTGAAGCTTTCTTT. Its protein is CAISEGQANTEAFF. The chain carries TRBV10-3 and TRBJ1-1; TRBD1 aligns across 7 bases. Germline lookup yields CDR1 ENHRY and CDR2 SYGVKD. Losses at the gene ends were 2 bases for V and 1 base for J; bases not matched to a gene: 1. The CDR3 totals 14 residues.

This chain uses TRBV27 with TRBJ1-1; tentative D call: TRBD1 (5 bases). Germline values: CDR1 MNHEY, CDR2 SMNVEV (reference sequence). This CDR3 contains 12 residues. V was pared by 6 bases and J by 8 bases, with 13 bases between. The chain's CDR3 is CASRTASGEAFF. CDR3 DNA sequence: TGTGCCAGCAGGACGGCTTCAGGGGAAGCTTTCTTT.

The chain joins TRBV6-6 to TRBJ2-6, with D tentatively TRBD1 (6 bases). The CDR3 has 14 residues. Germline V lookup: CDR1 MNHNY, CDR2 SVGAGI (reference sequence). V lost 9 bases and J 2 bases, leaving 11 bases between the germline ends. The CDR3, as DNA: TGTGCCAGTAACAGGGATGCTGGGGCCAACGTCCTGACTTTC. Amino acid sequence: CASNRDAGANVLTF.

The rearrangement joins TRBV5-4 to TRBJ2-2, with D perhaps TRBD1 (6 bases). Germline CDR1 SGHNT, CDR2 YYREEE (reference sequence). Trimming left V 6 bases short and J 5 bases short, with 20 bases between. This CDR3 contains 16 residues. In DNA form, the CDR3 reads TGTGCCAGCACGCTTGATAGGGGGTCTGGGACCGGGGAGCTGTTTTTT. This encodes CASTLDRGSGTGELFF.

V is TRBV6-5 and J is TRBJ1-4; 7 bases match TRBD1. This CDR3 spans 15 amino acids. Germline values: CDR1 MNHEY, CDR2 SVGAGI. The V gene end was trimmed by 5 bases and the J gene end by 0 bases; junction bases not matched to a gene: 3. The CDR3 sequence: CASSRGQATNEKLFF. The CDR3 bases are TGTGCCAGCAGTCGCGGACAGGCAACTAATGAAAAACTGTTTTTT.

This clone was seen more than once but under ten times. The rearrangement joins TRBV5-1 to TRBJ1-4; 9 nucleotides agree with TRBD1. In germline, CDR1 is SGHRS, CDR2 YFSETQ. The V and J ends lost 4 bases and 8 bases, in that order; junction bases with no gene match: 12. The CDR3 loop spans 16 amino acids. The CDR3 reads CASSRTGTGISEKLFF. For the CDR3, the DNA is TGCGCCAGCAGCCGTACCGGGACAGGGATTTCGGAAAAACTGTTTTTT. Drawing the rest from reference TRBV5-1 and TRBJ1-4, the complete variable domain is KAGVTQTPRYLIKTRGQQVTLSCSPISGHRSVSWYQQTPGQGLQFLFEYFSETQRNKGNFPGRFSGRQFSNSRSEMNVSTLELGDSALYLCASSRTGTGISEKLFFGSGTQLSVL.

V usage is TRBV19 and J usage is TRBJ1-2, with 12 bases aligning to TRBD1. The germline CDR1 and CDR2 sequences are LNHDA and SQIVND (reference sequence). V was clipped by 3 bases and J by 4 bases; unmatched bases: 9. This CDR3 is built from 17 residues. CDR3 nucleotide sequence: TGTGCCAGTAGTATCCCCGGGACAGGGGGCGCGGGCTATGGCTACACCTTC. This encodes CASSIPGTGGAGYGYTF.

The chain has TRBV28 and TRBJ2-7; 7 bases agree with TRBD1. After removal of 4 bases from V and 5 bases from J, the junction contained 11 bases not matched to a gene. CDR1 is MDHEN and CDR2 is SYDVKM in the germline V gene. The CDR3 is made up of 15 amino acids. The CDR3 coding sequence is TGTGCCAGCAGTTCGGGACAGAGGATAACGAACGAGCAGTACTTC. Translating gives CASSSGQRITNEQYF.

J is TRBJ2-1 and V is TRBV5-4, with a tentative D call TRBD1 (6 bases). The V end lost 4 bases, the J end lost 1 base, and 12 bases lay between the germline ends. In germline, CDR1 is SGHNT, CDR2 YYREEE (reference sequence). This CDR3 is built from 15 residues. The chain's CDR3 is CASSRQEGSYNEQFF. As DNA, the CDR3 is TGTGCCAGCAGCCGACAGGAAGGGTCCTACAATGAGCAGTTCTTC.

The chain joins TRBV6-1 to TRBJ2-1, with TRBD1 identical over 10 bases. This CDR3 is 15 amino acids long. V lost 8 bases to trimming and J lost 6 bases; unmatched junction nucleotides: 10. The germline gives CDR1 MNHNS, CDR2 SASEGT. The CDR3 region is CASAPGQGFFNEQFF. The CDR3, as DNA: TGTGCCAGCGCTCCGGGACAGGGGTTCTTCAATGAGCAGTTCTTC.

The chain recombines TRBV2 with TRBJ2-5; 12 bases fit TRBD2. The CDR3 has 22 amino acids. V dropped 5 bases and J dropped 0; count of bases not matched to a gene: 22. The germline V gene encodes CDR1 SNHLY and CDR2 FYNNEI. DNA of the CDR3: TGTGCCAGCAGTCACTCTCGACTAGCGGGGGACCCTCTTACGGGTAACCAAGAGACCCAGTACTTC. This codes for CASSHSRLAGDPLTGNQETQYF.

This sequence joins TRBV9 and TRBJ1-1; a weak D match, TRBD1 (6 bases). The germline CDR1 and CDR2 sequences are SGDLS and YYNGEE. The CDR3 has 13 residues. V dropped 3 bases and J dropped 5 bases, with 11 bases sitting between them. The CDR3 is CASSGNRETEAFF. The CDR3 region has the DNA TGTGCCAGCAGCGGAAACAGGGAGACTGAAGCTTTCTTT.

This clone was seen a few times. The rearrangement joins TRBV2 to TRBJ1-2; D unclear. CDR1 is SNHLY, CDR2 FYNNEI, per germline. With 1 base removed from V and 4 bases from J, the gap between germline ends came to 7 bases. The CDR3 contains 13 residues. The CDR3 is CASSEVEGYGYTF. The CDR3 coding sequence is TGTGCCAGCAGTGAAGTTGAGGGCTATGGCTACACCTTC.

This clone has a handful of counts. This chain uses TRBV6-6 with TRBJ2-1; maybe TRBD2 (6 bases). CDR3 length: 14 amino acids. Per the germline V gene, CDR1 is MNHNY and CDR2 is SVGAGI (reference sequence). Between the trimmed V and J ends, which lost 5 bases and 8 bases, there was a span of 16 bases. The CDR3, as DNA: TGTGCCAGCAGTGTCCCGGGACTGGGAGATGAGCAGTTCTTC. Protein sequence: CASSVPGLGDEQFF.

The chain combines TRBV6-4 with TRBJ2-7; D is undetermined. Germline CDR1 MRHNA, CDR2 SNTAGT. The V end was cut by 3 bases, the J end by 0 bases, with 9 bases between. The CDR3 consists of 14 residues. The CDR3 is CASSERASSYEQYF. CDR3 nucleotides: TGTGCCAGCAGTGAACGGGCCTCCTCCTACGAGCAGTACTTC.

This sequence joins TRBV2 and TRBJ2-3, with no clear D. V was clipped by 4 bases and J by 0 bases, with 11 bases between them. The CDR3 has 15 amino acids. Germline CDR1 is SNHLY and CDR2 is FYNNEI. The CDR3 region has the DNA TGTGCCAGCAGTGTAAGTTTGTTTAGCACAGATACGCAGTATTTT. Translating it yields CASSVSLFSTDTQYF. The full variable domain, its missing parts supplied by reference TRBV2 and TRBJ2-3, is EPEVTQTPSHQVTQMGQEVILRCVPISNHLYFYWYRQILGQKVEFLVSFYNNEISEKSEIFDDQFSVERPDGSNFTLKIRSTKLEDSAMYFCASSVSLFSTDTQYFGPGTRLTVL.

This clone was seen only once. The chain uses TRBV30 and TRBJ2-5; D unresolved. The germline V and J ends were trimmed by 1 base and 0 bases, with 9 bases remaining between them. CDR1 and CDR2 (germline): GTSNPN, SVGIG (reference sequence). The CDR3 spans 14 residues. CDR3 sequence reads: CAWSEARDQETQYF. DNA of the CDR3: TGTGCCTGGAGTGAAGCTAGGGACCAAGAGACCCAGTACTTC. Supplemented by reference TRBV30 and TRBJ2-5, the full variable domain reads SQTIHQWPATLVQPVGSPLSLECTVEGTSNPNLYWYRQAAGRGLQLLFYSVGIGQISSEVPQNLSASRPQDRQFILSSKKLLLSDSGFYLCAWSEARDQETQYFGPGTRLLVL.

The chain has TRBV29-1 and TRBJ2-7; 10 positions agree with TRBD1. The CDR3 has 13 residues. In germline, CDR1 is SQVTM, CDR2 ANQGSEA. V was clipped by 4 bases and J by 2 bases; unmatched bases: 2. The CDR3 reads CSVVGQGPYEQYF. The CDR3 coding sequence is TGCAGCGTTGTGGGACAGGGGCCCTACGAGCAGTACTTC.

V and J are TRBV19 and TRBJ1-1, with a tentative D call TRBD1 (6 bases). V lost 4 bases and J lost 6, with 15 bases in between. The germline V gene has CDR1 LNHDA and CDR2 SQIVND (reference sequence). The CDR3 loop spans 14 amino acids. The CDR3 nucleotides are TGTGCCAGTAGTAACAGGGACCCCCCTCCTGAAGCTTTCTTT. Protein sequence: CASSNRDPPPEAFF.